Listed below are T cell receptor beta chains from one sample, sequenced in a study of blood T cell repertoires in COVID-19. Measured with immunoSEQ multiplex PCR; TCRdb has only the in-frame clones, and not every one. Of roughly 330,000 clones in the sample, more than 75% were seen once. The sample was PBMCs or T cells enriched from blood (not recorded which). These receptor sequences come from a woman aged 30 to 39 who had recovered from COVID-19. Both conserved end residues are part of each CDR3. D genes are given only for firm matches. Where a row states a size, it is once, few, many or the class of an expanded clone; other rows omit it.

V gene	clone size	CDR3 length	J gene	D gene	CDR3 DNA	CDR3 protein
TRBV7-2	NA	11	TRBJ1-2	NA	TGTGCCAGCAGCTTAGAGGGGATGGCATACTTC	CASSLEGMAYF
TRBV5-5	NA	13	TRBJ2-5	NA	TGTGCCAGCAGCTGGGACTTAGAAGAGACCCAGTACTTC	CASSWDLEETQYF
TRBV5-5	NA	16	TRBJ1-2	TRBD1	TGTGCCAGCAGCTTGAGTCCCGACCCCAGGGGGTTTGGCTACACCTTC	CASSLSPDPRGFGYTF
TRBV29-1	once	13	TRBJ1-1	NA	TGCAGCGCCCAGGGAGGGACGAACACTGAAGCTTTCTTT	CSAQGGTNTEAFF
TRBV3-1/TRBV3-2	NA	15	TRBJ2-7	TRBD1	TGTGCCAGCAGCCTTACCGGGACAGGGGGCAACGAGCAGTACTTC	CASSLTGTGGNEQYF
TRBV5-1	NA	17	TRBJ2-3	NA	TGCGCCAGCAGCTTTATGTCACGAACTAGGAACGGATATACGCAGTATTTT	CASSFMSRTRNGYTQYF
TRBV27	NA	15	TRBJ1-4	NA	TGTGCCAGCAGCCTCGGAGGGATAGCTAATGAAAAACTGTTTTTT	CASSLGGIANEKLFF
TRBV28	NA	13	TRBJ1-2	NA	TGTGCCAGCAGTCTCCGGGGAGGAAATGGCTACACCTTC	CASSLRGGNGYTF
TRBV7-2	once	15	TRBJ2-3	TRBD2	TGTGCCAGCAGCAGACTAGCGGGGCTCACGGGTACGCAGTATTTT	CASSRLAGLTGTQYF
TRBV6-5	NA	13	TRBJ1-1	NA	TGTGCCAGCCCTACGGGGACCGGGGGTGAAGCTTTCTTT	CASPTGTGGEAFF
TRBV11-2	once	14	TRBJ2-7	TRBD2	TGTGCCAGCAGCAAACTAGCGGGGGCTTACGAGCAGTACTTC	CASSKLAGAYEQYF
TRBV5-1	NA	14	TRBJ2-3	NA	TGCGCCAGCAGCTTGAAACAGATCACAGATACGCAGTATTTT	CASSLKQITDTQYF
TRBV4-1	NA	15	TRBJ1-4	TRBD1	TGCGCCAGCAGCCACCTGGGACAGCGAAATGAAAAACTGTTTTTT	CASSHLGQRNEKLFF
TRBV10-3	NA	14	TRBJ1-1	NA	TGTGCCATCAGTAATCTAGACTTGAACACTGAAGCTTTCTTT	CAISNLDLNTEAFF
TRBV5-4	NA	16	TRBJ1-1	NA	TGTGCCAGCAGCTTGGGAACAGAGTGGGTGAACACTGAAGCTTTCTTT	CASSLGTEWVNTEAFF
TRBV5-6	NA	13	TRBJ1-3	NA	TGTGCCAGCAGATACGAGGGCTGGGACACCATATATTTT	CASRYEGWDTIYF
TRBV5-6	NA	17	TRBJ2-7	NA	TGTGCCAGCAGTCCAGCAGCGATGAGGAGTAACTCCTACGAGCAGTACTTC	CASSPAAMRSNSYEQYF
TRBV6-5	NA	16	TRBJ2-3	TRBD2	TGTGCCAGCAGTTACTCGAGGCGGGGGGGCCCAGATACGCAGTATTTT	CASSYSRRGGPDTQYF
TRBV5-8	NA	16	TRBJ1-2	TRBD1	TGTGCCAGCAGCTTCTACACCGGGACAGCTTTCTATGGCTACACCTTC	CASSFYTGTAFYGYTF
TRBV3-1/TRBV3-2	NA	15	TRBJ2-1	TRBD2	TGTGCCAGCAGCCACATAAGCGGGGGGGCCTGGGAGCAGTTCTTC	CASSHISGGAWEQFF
TRBV30	once	13	TRBJ1-3	TRBD1	TGTGCCTGCGGACAGGGGACTGGAAACACCATATATTTT	CACGQGTGNTIYF
TRBV6-2/TRBV6-3	NA	15	TRBJ2-7	NA	TGTGCCAGCAGTGTCCGACTAGTCTCATCCTACGAGCAGTACTTC	CASSVRLVSSYEQYF
TRBV6-5	once	12	TRBJ1-5	NA	TGTGCCAGTCCTTGCAGGTCCCAGCCCCAGCATTTT	CASPCRSQPQHF
TRBV6-4	once	15	TRBJ1-1	TRBD1	TGTGCCAGCAGTTCCACAGGGGTACCCAACACTGAAGCTTTCTTT	CASSSTGVPNTEAFF
TRBV15	NA	15	TRBJ2-7	NA	TGTGCCACCAGCATAGCTGGGGGGGGGCACTACGAGCAGTACTTC	CATSIAGGGHYEQYF
TRBV30	once	13	TRBJ1-2	NA	TGTGCCTGGAAAGGGCAGGGGCTCTATGGCTACACCTTC	CAWKGQGLYGYTF
TRBV28	NA	15	TRBJ2-7	NA	TGTGCCAGCAGTGGCCAACGGGTGTCCCTCTACGAGCAGTACTTC	CASSGQRVSLYEQYF
TRBV27	few	15	TRBJ1-5	NA	TGTGCCAGCAGTGCTGGAACGAGGGGCAATCAGCCCCAGCATTTT	CASSAGTRGNQPQHF
TRBV4-2	NA	16	TRBJ2-7	TRBD2	TGTGCCAGCAGCCAGGCGGGACTAGCGGGGGGGGACGAGCAGTACTTC	CASSQAGLAGGDEQYF
TRBV29-1	NA	12	TRBJ1-2	NA	TGCAGCGTTGAAGATCTAGGAGGGGGCTACACCTTC	CSVEDLGGGYTF
TRBV4-2	few	17	TRBJ2-5	TRBD2	TGTGCCAGCAGCCAAGCGGATATCGGGGGGGGGCAAGAGACCCAGTACTTC	CASSQADIGGGQETQYF
TRBV5-1	NA	15	TRBJ2-2	NA	TGCGCCAGCAGCTGGAATATGGGGGCCACCGGGGAGCTGTTTTTT	CASSWNMGATGELFF
TRBV5-1	NA	14	TRBJ1-5	TRBD1	TGCGCCAGCAGCCCGGGGACAGGGCTCCAGCCCCAGCATTTT	CASSPGTGLQPQHF
TRBV28	NA	15	TRBJ1-6	NA	TGTGCCAGCAGTCTAATACAGGGTGTGGGTTCACCCCTCCACTTT	CASSLIQGVGSPLHF
TRBV5-1	NA	15	TRBJ1-2	TRBD1	TGCGCCAGCAGCCTCTCGACAGGGGATAACTATGGCTACACCTTC	CASSLSTGDNYGYTF
TRBV27	NA	18	TRBJ2-7	TRBD1	TGTGCCAGCAGTTTATTTTCGCGGGGACAGGGCTTCTCCTACGAGCAGTACTTC	CASSLFSRGQGFSYEQYF
TRBV19	NA	16	TRBJ1-2	TRBD1	TGTGCCAGTAGTATGAGTTCGGACAGGGGAAGGTATGGCTACACCTTC	CASSMSSDRGRYGYTF
TRBV28	NA	12	TRBJ1-2	NA	TGTGCCAGCAGTTTCCAGAACTATGGCTACACCTTC	CASSFQNYGYTF
TRBV5-1	NA	16	TRBJ1-1	NA	TGCGCCAGCAGCTTGGGGGCCGGGACAATGAACACTGAAGCTTTCTTT	CASSLGAGTMNTEAFF
TRBV11-2	NA	13	TRBJ1-5	TRBD1	TGTGCCAGCAGCGTCGACAGGGATCAGCCCCAGCATTTT	CASSVDRDQPQHF
TRBV7-6	NA	18	TRBJ1-4	TRBD1	TGTGCCAGCAGCTTAGCGTTGGGACAGTTCGGAACTAATGAAAAACTGTTTTTT	CASSLALGQFGTNEKLFF
TRBV19	NA	17	TRBJ2-3	NA	TGTGCCAGTTCCGAATTCAAGACAGGCACCGGCACAGATACGCAGTATTTT	CASSEFKTGTGTDTQYF
TRBV7-9	NA	17	TRBJ2-3	TRBD2	TGTGCCAGCAGCTCTGGGACTAGCGGGGGGGCCGCAGATACGCAGTATTTT	CASSSGTSGGAADTQYF
TRBV5-1	NA	18	TRBJ2-1	TRBD2	TGCGCCAGCAGCTTGGGAGGGACTAGCGGCAACTCCTACAATGAGCAGTTCTTC	CASSLGGTSGNSYNEQFF
TRBV28	NA	13	TRBJ1-2	NA	TGTGCCAGCAGTTTTTACGGGGACTATGGCTACACCTTC	CASSFYGDYGYTF
TRBV2	NA	14	TRBJ1-2	TRBD1	TGTGCCAGCAGAACGGACAGGGGCGACTATGGCTACACCTTC	CASRTDRGDYGYTF
TRBV19	NA	15	TRBJ1-2	NA	TGTGCCAGTACTCCAGGGGCCCGGGGCGACTATGGCTACACCTTC	CASTPGARGDYGYTF
TRBV19	NA	17	TRBJ1-2	NA	TGTGCCAGTAGTATAGATTATCCACAGGGCATCTTCTATGGCTACACCTTC	CASSIDYPQGIFYGYTF
TRBV5-1	NA	15	TRBJ2-1	NA	TGCGCCAGCAGCTTGGAGGGGCAAGCCTACAATGAGCAGTTCTTC	CASSLEGQAYNEQFF
TRBV11-3	NA	14	TRBJ1-1	TRBD1	TGTGCCAGCAGACCACAAGGACAGGACGGGGAAGCTTTCTTT	CASRPQGQDGEAFF
TRBV10-2	NA	14	TRBJ2-7	NA	TGCGCCAGCAGTGAGCCCGACATCACCTACGAGCAGTACTTC	CASSEPDITYEQYF
TRBV28	NA	20	TRBJ1-2	NA	TGTGCCAGCAGTTTGGTCCTGGGGGGCGGGGGACGCTACGACGACTATGGCTACACCTTC	CASSLVLGGGGRYDDYGYTF